This T cell receptor beta chain was recorded in a study of blood T cell repertoires in COVID-19. As for the study in general: PBMCs, B-cell-depleted T cells, or T cells provided the cDNA or gDNA that made up the material.

Enrolled during active infection, Seattle patients were then followed longitudinally. This clone is a singleton in its sample. CDR3 length: 14 residues. V lost 2 bases and J lost 7, with 14 bases in between. Germline CDR1 and CDR2: MNHEY and SVGAGI. Data came from immunoSEQ multiplex PCR; TCRdb stores just in-frame clones and leaves some out. The sample lists some 300,000 clones, more than 80% occurring once. The source is a woman between 50 and 59 years old with COVID-19, enrolled during active disease. The gene calls are TRBV6-5 and TRBJ1-1, with D maybe TRBD1 (5 bases). Sequenced material: peripheral blood. The CDR3 reads CASSYRGPGFEAFF. For the CDR3, the DNA is TGTGCCAGCAGTTACAGGGGCCCAGGATTTGAAGCTTTCTTT.